This TCR beta chain was captured in a study of T cell repertoires in cytomegalovirus infection. About the research overall: Recently identified HLA-C-restricted and well-studied HLA-B-restricted CMV epitopes were used. Indications came from public TCR beta signatures; they pointed to CMV infection and to a matching HLA type.

This clonotype was counted only a few times. Antigen: not known. Study results and limitations: Identification of carriers of CMV plus the relevant HLA was achieved through cumulative public TCR beta family frequency. The ex vivo response showed dominance by HLA-C-restricted CMV-specific TCR beta clonotypes.

V gave up 5 bases and J gave up 0 bases, with 14 bases separating them. CDR3 size: 16 residues. Germline CDR1 is SEHNR and CDR2 is FQNEAQ (reference sequence). TCRdb independently ran MiXCR on the reads; one entry per CDR3 protein. Among about 920,000 distinct CDR3 sequences listed, about a third were seen once. This clonotype was obtained from a human donor in good health (CMV status not recorded). Some clones in this sample may be carry-over from other donors' samples. This chain connects TRBV7-9 to TRBJ2-1; either TRBD1 or TRBD2 may fit D (5 bases each). The sample in question was cultured CD8+ T cells from PBMCs, obtained from culture after CMV antigen stimulation. The CDR3: CASSTTGPTSYNEQFF. The CDR3 nucleotides read TGTGCCAGCAGCACAACGGGACCGACCTCCTACAATGAGCAGTTCTTC.